These 15 T cell receptor beta chains share one sample of origin, sequenced in a study of sequential checkpoint blockade in melanoma. The method was immunoSEQ multiplex PCR; TCRdb's version includes in-frame clones alone and lacks a portion of them. The sample contains tens of thousands of clones, less than 90% of which appear only once. The treatment was: randomized to nivolumab then ipilimumab (arm A) or the reverse (arm B). Specimen: CD8+ T cells sorted from blood (inferred from file names), collected from a patient given nivolumab and ipilimumab in sequence. These receptors all stem from a human donor with melanoma.

The chain joins TRBV25-1 to TRBJ1-5, with D maybe TRBD1 (6 bases). Trimming shortened V by 4 bases and J by 1 base, and 8 bases separated the two germline ends. The CDR3 covers 14 residues. Germline loops: CDR1 MGHDK, CDR2 SYGVNS. CDR3 nucleotide sequence: TGTGCCAGCAGTGGGGGGCCCAGCAATCAGCCCCAGCATTTT. Translation: CASSGGPSNQPQHF.

The chain recombines TRBV19 with TRBJ1-1; 8 bases match TRBD1. Germline V gene sequence: CDR1 LNHDA, CDR2 SQIVND (reference sequence). V lost 3 bases and J lost 0; bases outside the gene matches: 3. This CDR3 comprises 15 residues. CDR3 protein: CASSISTGVNTEAFF. The CDR3 DNA sequence: TGTGCCAGTAGTATCTCGACAGGGGTGAACACTGAAGCTTTCTTT.

This rearrangement joins TRBV18 to TRBJ1-2; D unclear. The germline gives CDR1 KGHSH, CDR2 LQKENI. The CDR3 consists of 18 residues. Trimming took off 2 bases at V and 8 bases at J, with 27 bases between the two ends. Written as DNA, the CDR3 is TGTGCCAGCTCACCAGCCTTACACCCGTCCTGTAGCGGGGTAGGCTACACCTTC. Amino acid sequence: CASSPALHPSCSGVGYTF.

The chain carries TRBV6-9 and TRBJ2-7; 12 nucleotides agree with TRBD2. The germline V gene has CDR1 MNHGY and CDR2 SVAAGI. The J segment lost 3 bases and the V segment lost 5 bases, leaving 5 bases of the junction unmatched. CDR3 length: 15 amino acids. CDR3 amino acids: CASSLAGGPVYEQYF. CDR3 DNA: TGTGCCAGCAGTCTAGCGGGAGGGCCGGTCTACGAGCAGTACTTC.

This chain uses TRBV7-8 with TRBJ1-1; 8 bases match TRBD1. V gave up 4 bases and J gave up 5 bases; unmatched junction bases: 6. This CDR3 comprises 14 residues. CDR1 is SGHVS and CDR2 is FQNEAQ in the germline V gene. The CDR3 DNA follows: TGTGCCAGCAGCTGGCTGGACAGGGAAACTGAAGCTTTCTTT. This gives the protein CASSWLDRETEAFF.

The sample holds one count of this clone. The gene calls are TRBV27 and TRBJ2-1, with no clear D. Trimming removed 5 bases at V and 3 bases at J, with 11 bases between. CDR3 length: 14 amino acids. The germline CDR1 and CDR2 sequences are MNHEY and SMNVEV (reference sequence). The CDR3 loop reads CASSRLEDYNEQFF. The CDR3 DNA sequence: TGTGCCAGCAGTCGCCTAGAGGACTACAATGAGCAGTTCTTC.

This clone was detected only once. This sequence joins TRBV12-2 and TRBJ1-5; the DNA was not used to check the table's D call, TRBD1. TRBV12-2 is a pseudogene segment. This CDR3 is built from 17 residues. DNA of the CDR3: TGTGCAAGTCGCTCCAATGCCTCAGGGTGGAGCAATCAGCCCCAGCATTTT. This translates into CASRSNASGWSNQPQHF.

The chain links TRBV13 to TRBJ2-2, with 8 bases aligning to TRBD2. The V gene end was trimmed by 0 bases and the J gene end by 6 bases; junction bases not matched to a gene: 12. Germline-derived CDR1 and CDR2 are PRHDT and FYEKMQ (reference sequence). The CDR3 spans 18 residues. CDR3 nucleotide sequence: TGTGCCAGCAGCTTAGGCCAGCTATCAGGACTAGCTCCCGGGGAGCTGTTTTTT. It codes for CASSLGQLSGLAPGELFF. Based on the CDR3 plus reference TRBV13 and TRBJ2-2, the full variable domain is AAGVIQSPRHLIKEKRETATLKCYPIPRHDTVYWYQQGPGQDPQFLISFYEKMQSDKGSIPDRFSAQQFSDYHSELNMSSLELGDSALYFCASSLGQLSGLAPGELFFGEGSRLTVL.

V and J are TRBV9 and TRBJ2-2, with D perhaps matching TRBD2 (6 bases). The ends were cut back, 4 bases at V and 2 bases at J, with 18 bases in the middle. Germline CDR1 and CDR2: SGDLS and YYNGEE. This CDR3 comprises 17 residues. The CDR3 sequence: CASSPPGGLQNTGELFF. The DNA of the CDR3 is TGTGCCAGCAGCCCCCCCGGGGGACTCCAAAACACCGGGGAGCTGTTTTTT.

J is TRBJ2-1 and V is TRBV27; 9 positions agree with TRBD2. CDR1 is MNHEY and CDR2 is SMNVEV in the germline V gene (reference sequence). V lost 0 bases and J lost 2; bases outside the gene matches: 2. This CDR3 has 16 residues. CDR3 bases: TGTGCCAGCAGTTTATCGGCGGGAGGGCCCTACAATGAGCAGTTCTTC. It translates to CASSLSAGGPYNEQFF.

This chain uses TRBV6-1 with TRBJ1-1, with D maybe TRBD1 (6 bases). The CDR3 loop spans 15 amino acids. V was clipped by 10 bases and J by 1 base, with 19 bases between them. CDR1 MNHNS and CDR2 SASEGT come from the germline V gene. The CDR3 DNA sequence: TGTGCCACCACCAGGGGAGCTTATGCGAACACTGAAGCTTTCTTT. Translation gives CATTRGAYANTEAFF.

The chain uses TRBV5-1 and TRBJ1-6, with TRBD1 matching over 7 bases. V was pared by 4 bases and J by 7 bases, with 8 bases of the junction left unmatched. The germline V gene has CDR1 SGHRS and CDR2 YFSETQ. The CDR3 has 15 residues. The CDR3 spells CASSVRGTVNSPLHF. DNA of the CDR3: TGCGCCAGCAGCGTGAGGGGGACAGTAAATTCACCCCTCCACTTT.

The V gene is TRBV7-5, the J gene TRBJ1-1; the table's D call, TRBD1, has no DNA check behind it. TRBV7-5 is a listed pseudogene. The CDR3 is made up of 15 amino acids. As DNA, the CDR3 is TGTGCCAGAAGCCAGACGGGACATTTGAACACTGAAGCTTTCTTT. Its translation is CARSQTGHLNTEAFF.

This chain uses TRBV6-6 with TRBJ1-1, with TRBD1 identical over 7 bases. This CDR3 spans 14 amino acids. The ends lost 2 bases at V and 10 bases at J; junction bases unmatched: 10. The germline V gene has CDR1 MNHNY and CDR2 SVGAGI (reference sequence). The CDR3 DNA follows: TGTGCCAGCAGTTACCCTGGACAGGACCTCGGAGCTTTCTTT. This encodes CASSYPGQDLGAFF.

V is TRBV11-2 and J is TRBJ2-3; TRBD2 matches 7 bases. V lost 2 bases and J lost 2; bases outside the gene matches: 10. CDR3 size: 17 residues. CDR1 and CDR2 (germline): SGHAT, FQNNGV. The DNA of the CDR3 is TGTGCCAGCAGCTTAACCTTGGCTAGCGGACACACAGATACGCAGTATTTT. This translates into CASSLTLASGHTDTQYF. The whole variable domain, remainder taken from reference TRBV11-2 and TRBJ2-3, is EAGVAQSPRYKIIEKRQSVAFWCNPISGHATLYWYQQILGQGPKLLIQFQNNGVVDDSQLPKDRFSAERLKGVDSTLKIQPAKLEDSAVYLCASSLTLASGHTDTQYFGPGTRLTVL.